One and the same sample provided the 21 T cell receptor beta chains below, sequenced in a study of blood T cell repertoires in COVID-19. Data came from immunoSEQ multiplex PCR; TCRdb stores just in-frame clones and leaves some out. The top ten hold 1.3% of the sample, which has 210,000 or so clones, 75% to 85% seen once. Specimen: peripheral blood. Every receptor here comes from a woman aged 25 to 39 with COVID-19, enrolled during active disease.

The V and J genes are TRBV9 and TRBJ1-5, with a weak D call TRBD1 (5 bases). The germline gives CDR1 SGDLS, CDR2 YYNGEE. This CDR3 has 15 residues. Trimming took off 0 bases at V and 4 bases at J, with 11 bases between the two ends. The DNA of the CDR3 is TGTGCCAGCAGCGTAGAAGGGACTTGGAATCAGCCCCAGCATTTT. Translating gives CASSVEGTWNQPQHF. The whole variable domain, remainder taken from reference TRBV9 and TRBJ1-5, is DSGVTQTPKHLITATGQRVTLRCSPRSGDLSVYWYQQSLDQGLQFLIQYYNGEERAKGNILERFSAQQFPDLHSELNLSSLELGDSALYFCASSVEGTWNQPQHFGDGTRLSIL.

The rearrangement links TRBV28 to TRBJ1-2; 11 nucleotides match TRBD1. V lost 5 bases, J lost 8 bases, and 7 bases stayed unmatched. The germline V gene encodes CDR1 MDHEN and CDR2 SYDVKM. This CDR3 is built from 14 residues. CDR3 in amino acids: CASSNAGTGGGYTF. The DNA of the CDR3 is TGTGCCAGCAGTAACGCCGGGACAGGGGGAGGCTACACCTTC.

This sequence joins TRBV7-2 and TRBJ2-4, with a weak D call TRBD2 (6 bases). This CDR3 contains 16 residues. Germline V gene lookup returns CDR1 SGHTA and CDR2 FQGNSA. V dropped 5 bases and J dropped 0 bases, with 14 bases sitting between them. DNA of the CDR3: TGTGCCAGCAGCCCAGGACTGGGACTAGCCAAAAACATTCAGTACTTC. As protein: CASSPGLGLAKNIQYF.

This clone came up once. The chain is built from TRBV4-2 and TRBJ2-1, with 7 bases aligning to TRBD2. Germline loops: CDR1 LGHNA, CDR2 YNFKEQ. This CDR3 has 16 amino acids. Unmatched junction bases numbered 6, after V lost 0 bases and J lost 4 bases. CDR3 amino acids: CASSQDRREGYNEQFF. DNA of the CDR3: TGTGCCAGCAGCCAAGATAGGAGGGAGGGTTACAATGAGCAGTTCTTC.

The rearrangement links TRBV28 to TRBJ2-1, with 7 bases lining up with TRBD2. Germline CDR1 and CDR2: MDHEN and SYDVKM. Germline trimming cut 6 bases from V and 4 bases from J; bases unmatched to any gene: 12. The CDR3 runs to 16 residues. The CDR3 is CASSPPLGGGYNEQFF. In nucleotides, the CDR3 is TGTGCCAGCAGCCCGCCCCTGGGGGGGGGTTACAATGAGCAGTTCTTC.

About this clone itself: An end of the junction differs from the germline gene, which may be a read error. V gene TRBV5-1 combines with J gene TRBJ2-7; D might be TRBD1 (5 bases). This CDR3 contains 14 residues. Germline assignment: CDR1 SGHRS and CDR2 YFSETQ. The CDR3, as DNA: TGCGCCAGCAGCTCGACCCTTGAGTACGGACACCCCTTTTTC. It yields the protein CASSSTLEYGHPFF.

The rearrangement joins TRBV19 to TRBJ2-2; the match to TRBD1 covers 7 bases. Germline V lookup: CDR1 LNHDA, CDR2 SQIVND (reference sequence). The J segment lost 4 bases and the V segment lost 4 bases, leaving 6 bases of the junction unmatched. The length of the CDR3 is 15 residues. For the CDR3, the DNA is TGTGCCAGTAGTACCCGGACAGGAGCCACCGGGGAGCTGTTTTTT. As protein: CASSTRTGATGELFF.

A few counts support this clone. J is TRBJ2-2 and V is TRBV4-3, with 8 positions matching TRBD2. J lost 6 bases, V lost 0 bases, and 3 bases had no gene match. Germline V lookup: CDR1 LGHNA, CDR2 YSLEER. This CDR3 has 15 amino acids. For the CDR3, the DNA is TGCGCCAGCAGCCAAGACCCAGCGGGAGCCGGGGAGCTGTTTTTT. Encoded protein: CASSQDPAGAGELFF.

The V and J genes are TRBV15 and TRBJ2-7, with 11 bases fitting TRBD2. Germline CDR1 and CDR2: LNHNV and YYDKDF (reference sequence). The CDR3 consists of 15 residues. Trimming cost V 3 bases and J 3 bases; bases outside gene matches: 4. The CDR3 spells CATSSTGTSGYEQYF. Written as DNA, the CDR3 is TGTGCCACCAGCAGTACGGGGACTAGCGGCTACGAGCAGTACTTC.

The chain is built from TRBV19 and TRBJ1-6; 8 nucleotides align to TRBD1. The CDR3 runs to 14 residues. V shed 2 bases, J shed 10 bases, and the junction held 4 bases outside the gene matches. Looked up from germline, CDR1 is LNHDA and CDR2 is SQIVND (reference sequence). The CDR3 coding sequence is TGTGCCAGTAGTATACCAGGGGGCCGGTCACCCCTCCACTTT. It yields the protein CASSIPGGRSPLHF.

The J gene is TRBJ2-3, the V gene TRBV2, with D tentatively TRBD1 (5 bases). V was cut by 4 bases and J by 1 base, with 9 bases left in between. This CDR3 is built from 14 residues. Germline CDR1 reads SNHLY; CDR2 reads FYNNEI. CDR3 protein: CASSGGHRTDTQYF. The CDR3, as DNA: TGTGCCAGCAGTGGTGGACATCGCACAGATACGCAGTATTTT.

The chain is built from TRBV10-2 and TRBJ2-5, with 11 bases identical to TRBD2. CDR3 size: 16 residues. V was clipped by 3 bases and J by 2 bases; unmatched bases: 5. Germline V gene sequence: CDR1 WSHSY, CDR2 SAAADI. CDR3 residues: CASSETSGGPQETQYF. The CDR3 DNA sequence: TGCGCCAGCAGTGAAACTAGCGGGGGACCACAAGAGACCCAGTACTTC.

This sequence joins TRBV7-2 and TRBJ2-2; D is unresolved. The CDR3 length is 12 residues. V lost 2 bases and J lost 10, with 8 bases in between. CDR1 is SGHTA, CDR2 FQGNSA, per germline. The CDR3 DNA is TGTGCCAGCAGCTTACAGTTCAAGGAGCTGTTTTTT. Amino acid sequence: CASSLQFKELFF.

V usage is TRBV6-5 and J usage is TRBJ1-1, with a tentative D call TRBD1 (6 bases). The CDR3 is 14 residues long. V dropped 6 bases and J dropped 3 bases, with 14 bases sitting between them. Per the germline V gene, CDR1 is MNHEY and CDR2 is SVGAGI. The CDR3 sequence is CASRGTSGDTEAFF. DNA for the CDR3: TGTGCCAGCAGGGGGACATCAGGGGACACTGAAGCTTTCTTT.

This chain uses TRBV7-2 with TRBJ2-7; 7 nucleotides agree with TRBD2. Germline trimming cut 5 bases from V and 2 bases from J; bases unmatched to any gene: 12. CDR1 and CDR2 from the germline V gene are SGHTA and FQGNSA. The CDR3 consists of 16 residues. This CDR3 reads CASSPFFGGYTYEQYF. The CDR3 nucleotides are TGTGCCAGCAGCCCCTTTTTCGGGGGGTACACCTACGAGCAGTACTTC. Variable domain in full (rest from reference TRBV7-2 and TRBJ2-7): GAGVSQSPSNKVTEKGKDVELRCDPISGHTALYWYRQSLGQGLEFLIYFQGNSAPDKSGLPSDRFSAERTGGSVSTLTIQRTQQEDSAVYLCASSPFFGGYTYEQYFGPGTRLTVT.

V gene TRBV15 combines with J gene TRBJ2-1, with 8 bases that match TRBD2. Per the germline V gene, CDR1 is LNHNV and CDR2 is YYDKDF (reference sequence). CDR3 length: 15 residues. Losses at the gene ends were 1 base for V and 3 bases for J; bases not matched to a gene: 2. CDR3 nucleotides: TGTGCCACCAGCAGAGCGGGGGGGCTCTACAATGAGCAGTTCTTC. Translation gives CATSRAGGLYNEQFF.

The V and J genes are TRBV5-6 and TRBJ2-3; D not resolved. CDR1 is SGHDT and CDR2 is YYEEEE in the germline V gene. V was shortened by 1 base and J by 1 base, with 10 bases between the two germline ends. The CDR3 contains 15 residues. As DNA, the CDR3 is TGTGCCAGCAGCTTGCGTCAGTTCCGCACAGATACGCAGTATTTT. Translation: CASSLRQFRTDTQYF.

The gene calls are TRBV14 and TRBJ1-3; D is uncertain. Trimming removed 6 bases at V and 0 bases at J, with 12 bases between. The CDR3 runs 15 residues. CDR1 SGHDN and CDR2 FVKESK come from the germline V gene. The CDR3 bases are TGTGCCAGCAGTCCGACTGCTTACTCTGGAAACACCATATATTTT. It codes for CASSPTAYSGNTIYF.

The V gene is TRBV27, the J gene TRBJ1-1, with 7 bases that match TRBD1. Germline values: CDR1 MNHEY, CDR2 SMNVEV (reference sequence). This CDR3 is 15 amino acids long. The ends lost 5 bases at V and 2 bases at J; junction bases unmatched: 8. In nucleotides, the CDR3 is TGTGCCAGCAGTCCCTGGGGACAGAGAAACACTGAAGCTTTCTTT. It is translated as CASSPWGQRNTEAFF.

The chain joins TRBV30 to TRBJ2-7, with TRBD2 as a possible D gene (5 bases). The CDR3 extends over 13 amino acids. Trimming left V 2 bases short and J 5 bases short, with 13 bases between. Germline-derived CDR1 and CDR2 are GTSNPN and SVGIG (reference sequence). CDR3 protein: CAWSSPRGNEQYF. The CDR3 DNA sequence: TGTGCCTGGAGTTCCCCTCGGGGAAACGAGCAGTACTTC.

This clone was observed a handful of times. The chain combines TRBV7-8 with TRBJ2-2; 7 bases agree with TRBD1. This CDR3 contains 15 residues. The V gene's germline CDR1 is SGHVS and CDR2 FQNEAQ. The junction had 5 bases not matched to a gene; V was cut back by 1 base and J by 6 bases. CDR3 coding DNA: TGTGCCAGCAGCTTAGGTACCGGGACAGCCGGGGAGCTGTTTTTT. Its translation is CASSLGTGTAGELFF.